This is a list of T cell receptor beta chains from one sample in a study of metastatic and nonmetastatic thyroid tumors. TCRdb ran MiXCR on the PCR reads. The sample has about 48,000 clones, around 20% seen once; the top ten hold roughly 3.8%. The sequenced sample consisted of blood. Receptors originate from a male donor with papillary thyroid cancer or a benign thyroid nodule (not recorded which). Some clones in this sample may be carry-over from other donors' samples. CDR3s include the opening cysteine and the closing phenylalanine or tryptophan. Each record gives: V gene, clone size, J gene, D gene, CDR3 DNA, CDR3 protein. The D gene is left open where the match is weak. For some rows the clone size is stated as once, few or many, or as a class when expanded; others skip it.

TRBV6-4	few	TRBJ2-2	.	TGTGCCAGCAGTTTAAAGGCAGGGGCGACCACCGGGGAGCTGTTTTTT	CASSLKAGATTGELFF
TRBV12-3/TRBV12-4	.	TRBJ2-3	TRBD1	TGTGCCAGCAGTCCCCGGACAGGTCGCACAGATACGCAGTATTTT	CASSPRTGRTDTQYF
TRBV19	.	TRBJ2-3	.	TGTGCCAGTAGTACCCCGCAGGGACGGACGCAGTATTTT	CASSTPQGRTQYF
TRBV27	many	TRBJ2-7	.	TGTGCCAGCAGTCCTTCGGGCGGCTCCTACGAGCAGTACTTC	CASSPSGGSYEQYF
TRBV6-5	.	TRBJ2-7	TRBD2	TGTGCCAGCAGTTACACTAGCGGGGGCTTCTTCTACGAGCAGTACTTC	CASSYTSGGFFYEQYF
TRBV3-1	many	TRBJ2-7	.	TGTGCCAGCGGACACCCTCGGTCCGGTTCCTACGAGCAGTACTTC	CASGHPRSGSYEQYF
TRBV27	.	TRBJ1-2	TRBD1	TGTGCCAGCAGTTTATCCCCAGGGGGTAACTATGGCTACACCTTC	CASSLSPGGNYGYTF
TRBV30	.	TRBJ1-2	.	TGTGCCTGGAGTCCCCTGGGTGGGGGGAGAGGCTACACCTTC	CAWSPLGGGRGYTF
TRBV24-1	many	TRBJ1-5	.	TGTGCCACCAGTGATTCAAGTTGGGGTTATAGCAATCAGCCCCAGCATTTT	CATSDSSWGYSNQPQHF
TRBV20-1	few	TRBJ2-1	.	TGCAGTGCCTGGGACCGTGTAAATGAGCAGTTCTTC	CSAWDRVNEQFF
TRBV30	many	TRBJ2-2	TRBD1	TGTGCCTGGAGTAGGGGGCGAGACACCGGGGAGCTGTTTTTT	CAWSRGRDTGELFF
TRBV9	many	TRBJ2-6	.	TGTGCCAGCAGCGTGGCCGGGGGGGCCAACGTCCTGACTTTC	CASSVAGGANVLTF
TRBV2	.	TRBJ2-5	.	TGTGCCAGCAGACGCGGGACATATGAGACCCAGTACTTC	CASRRGTYETQYF
TRBV5-6	.	TRBJ1-2	.	TGTGCCAGCATCATGAGGGGCAGCCTCTATGGCTACACCTTC	CASIMRGSLYGYTF
TRBV5-1	many	TRBJ2-1	.	TGCGCCAGCAGCGGAGGGGGCAGGGCTGGCAATGAGCAGTTCTTC	CASSGGGRAGNEQFF
TRBV30	many	TRBJ1-4	TRBD1	TGTGCCTGGGGGGACAGAAATGAAAAACTGTTTTTT	CAWGDRNEKLFF
TRBV9	few	TRBJ1-6	.	TGTGCCAGCAGCCCCGATGGCACGTCTTTTAGCGATAATTCACCCCTCCACTTT	CASSPDGTSFSDNSPLHF
TRBV7-8	.	TRBJ1-3	.	TGTGCCAGCAGCTACCTCGGGACGGGCTCTGGAAACACCATATATTTT	CASSYLGTGSGNTIYF
TRBV2	.	TRBJ2-3	.	TGTGCCAGCAGTGAATTTGGTCCGGGGGTAGACACAGATACGCAGTATTTT	CASSEFGPGVDTDTQYF
TRBV5-1	.	TRBJ1-2	.	TGCGCCAACATCTTGGCCCGGGACACGCTTTATGGCTACACCTTC	CANILARDTLYGYTF
TRBV5-1	.	TRBJ1-5	.	TGCGCCAGCAGCTTGCTCGGGGGGCGCGATCAGCCCCAGCATTTT	CASSLLGGRDQPQHF
TRBV4-1	.	TRBJ1-5	.	TGCGCCAGCAGCCAAGATAGGGCAGGGGAAAATCAGCCCCAGCATTTT	CASSQDRAGENQPQHF
TRBV18	many	TRBJ2-2	.	TGTGCCAGCTCACCACGGCCGACGGAGTACACCGGGGAGCTGTTTTTT	CASSPRPTEYTGELFF
TRBV6-1	few	TRBJ2-3	TRBD2	TGTGCCAGCAGTGAAGCGCTTTGGGCGGGAGGGCGTGCAGATACGCAGTATTTT	CASSEALWAGGRADTQYF
TRBV7-9	many	TRBJ1-2	.	TGTGCCAGCAGCTTAACAACAGGGCGCTACACCTTC	CASSLTTGRYTF
TRBV2	many	TRBJ2-3	.	TGTGCCAGCTCGCCCGGGACATCCAGCACAGATACGCAGTATTTT	CASSPGTSSTDTQYF
TRBV7-3	many	TRBJ2-3	.	TGTGCCAGCAGCTTGGGCGCCAGCACAGATACGCAGTATTTT	CASSLGASTDTQYF
TRBV18	many	TRBJ2-1	TRBD1	TGTGCCAGCTCACCAGGGACAGGGGGCATGAATGAGCAGTTCTTC	CASSPGTGGMNEQFF
TRBV5-6	many	TRBJ1-2	.	TGTGCCAGCAGCACAGCCGGGAAGGGGCCATATGGCTACACCTTC	CASSTAGKGPYGYTF
TRBV4-1	once	TRBJ2-5	.	TGCGCTAGCAGCCAAGATCCTCCGAGGGTCGGAGAGACCCAGTACTTC	CASSQDPPRVGETQYF
TRBV6-2/TRBV6-3	.	TRBJ2-7	.	TGTGCCAGCAGTTACAATGGACTCGCCGAGCAGTACTTC	CASSYNGLAEQYF
TRBV7-9	many	TRBJ2-7	.	TGTGCCAGCAGTTCGGGGGCCTCCTACGAGCAGTACTTC	CASSSGASYEQYF
TRBV20-1	many	TRBJ2-1	.	TGCAGTGCTAATGTACCTAATTACAATGAGCAGTTCTTC	CSANVPNYNEQFF
TRBV27	few	TRBJ2-3	.	TGTGCCAGCAGCCTCCTGGGGGTGACCCGCACAGATACGCAGTATTTT	CASSLLGVTRTDTQYF
TRBV6-1	many	TRBJ1-6	.	TGTGCCAGCAGACCATCCGTTTATAATTCACCCCTCCACTTT	CASRPSVYNSPLHF
TRBV20-1	.	TRBJ2-2	TRBD2	TGCAGTGCCTCCAGCGGGAGGAGGGCCGGGGAGCTGTTTTTT	CSASSGRRAGELFF
TRBV12-3/TRBV12-4	many	TRBJ2-3	TRBD2	TGTGCCAGCAGCCGCTTAGGGAGCGGGGGGGCTGGCACAGATACGCAGTATTTT	CASSRLGSGGAGTDTQYF
TRBV28	medium-sized	TRBJ2-1	TRBD2	TGTGCCAGCAGTTTAAGCCTGGGACTAGCGGGCCTCTACAATGAGCAGTTCTTC	CASSLSLGLAGLYNEQFF
TRBV12-3/TRBV12-4	many	TRBJ2-1	TRBD2	TGTGCCAGCAACCATGGACTAGCGGGAGTGTATGAGCAGTTCTTC	CASNHGLAGVYEQFF
TRBV28	few	TRBJ2-1	TRBD1	TGTGCCAGCAGTCTAGCCGGGACAGGGGGTAACAATGAGCAGTTCTTC	CASSLAGTGGNNEQFF
TRBV5-6	many	TRBJ2-7	TRBD1	TGTGCCAGCAGCATAACAGGGGGAATCGACGAGCAGTACTTC	CASSITGGIDEQYF
TRBV3-1	many	TRBJ2-7	TRBD1	TGTGCCAGTAGCCAGGGACAGGGTCTCTACGAGCAGTACTTC	CASSQGQGLYEQYF
TRBV18	.	TRBJ2-1	TRBD2	TGTGCCAGCTCACCACAACTAGCGGACAATGAGTGGTTCTTC	CASSPQLADNEWFF
TRBV25-1	many	TRBJ2-2	.	TGTGCCAGTCATCGTGGGGAGGCCGGGGAGCTGTTTTTT	CASHRGEAGELFF
TRBV28	many	TRBJ1-6	.	TGTGCCAGCAGTTTCGGACAGACGAATTCACCCCTCCACTTT	CASSFGQTNSPLHF
TRBV6-2/TRBV6-3	many	TRBJ2-7	TRBD1	TGTGCCAGCAGTCAACTGAGGGACAGGGGCTACGAGCAGTACTTC	CASSQLRDRGYEQYF
TRBV12-3/TRBV12-4	.	TRBJ2-5	.	TGTGCCAGCGGAAAAACAGAGACCCAGTACTTC	CASGKTETQYF
TRBV2	many	TRBJ1-6	.	TGTGCCAGCAGGCCGACCCGGGGGGATTCACCCCTCCACTTT	CASRPTRGDSPLHF
TRBV9	.	TRBJ2-1	TRBD2	TGTGCCAGCAGCGGCTCGGGACTAGCGGGGGACAATGAGCAGTTCTTC	CASSGSGLAGDNEQFF
TRBV6-5	many	TRBJ2-7	.	TGTGCCAGCAGTTACTCGGGGCCAGCGACCAGCGAGCAGTACTTC	CASSYSGPATSEQYF
TRBV3-1	.	TRBJ2-7	TRBD2	TGTGCCAGCAGCGCCCTAGCGGGAGGCCAGGACGAGCAGTACTTC	CASSALAGGQDEQYF
TRBV7-9	many	TRBJ2-2	.	TGTGCCAGCAGCGACAGTATTACGAACACCGGGGAGCTGTTTTTT	CASSDSITNTGELFF
TRBV28	.	TRBJ2-2	TRBD2	TGTGCCAGCAGGGGAGGGACTAGCGCAGGCACCGGGGAGCTGTTTTTT	CASRGGTSAGTGELFF
TRBV18	many	TRBJ2-7	.	TGTGCCAGCTCAAGGGCGGGGGCTGGGGAGCAGTACTTC	CASSRAGAGEQYF
TRBV11-1	many	TRBJ2-2	TRBD1	TGTGCCAGCAGCTCTCGACAGGGGGCAGGCGGGGAGCTGTTTTTT	CASSSRQGAGGELFF
TRBV18	many	TRBJ2-1	.	TGTGCCAGCTCCCCCGACGAGGACTCCCCCAATGAGCAGTTCTTC	CASSPDEDSPNEQFF
TRBV6-2/TRBV6-3	.	TRBJ1-1	.	TGTGCCAGCAGAGACAGGCCAGGGGACACTGAAGCTTTCTTT	CASRDRPGDTEAFF
TRBV6-2/TRBV6-3	.	TRBJ1-1	.	TGTGCAGGACGGGTCACTGTGAACACTGAAGCTTTCTTT	CAGRVTVNTEAFF
TRBV11-3	many	TRBJ2-2	.	TGTGCCAGCAGCTTAGACAGGGACACCGGGGAGCTGTTTTTT	CASSLDRDTGELFF
TRBV5-1	many	TRBJ2-3	TRBD2	TGCGCCAGCAGCTTGGTAGTAGCGGGAGGCTCAGATACGCAGTATTTT	CASSLVVAGGSDTQYF